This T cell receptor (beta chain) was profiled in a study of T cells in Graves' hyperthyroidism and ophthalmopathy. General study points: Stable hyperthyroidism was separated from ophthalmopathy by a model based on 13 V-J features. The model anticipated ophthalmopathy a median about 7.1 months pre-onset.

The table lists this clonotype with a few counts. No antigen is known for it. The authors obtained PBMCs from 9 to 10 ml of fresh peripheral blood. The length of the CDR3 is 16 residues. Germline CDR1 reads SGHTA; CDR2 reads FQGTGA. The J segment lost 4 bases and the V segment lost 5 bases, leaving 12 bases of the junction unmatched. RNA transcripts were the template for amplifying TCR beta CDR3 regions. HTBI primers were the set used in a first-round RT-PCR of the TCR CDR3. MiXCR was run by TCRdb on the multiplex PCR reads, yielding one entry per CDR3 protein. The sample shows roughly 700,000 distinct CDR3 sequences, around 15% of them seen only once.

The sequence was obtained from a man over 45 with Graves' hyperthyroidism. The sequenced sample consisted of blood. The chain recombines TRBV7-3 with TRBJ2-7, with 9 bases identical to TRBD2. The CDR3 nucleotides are TGTGCCAGCAGCCCTGACCCTAGCGGGAAGTCTTACGAGCAGTACTTC. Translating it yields CASSPDPSGKSYEQYF.